Below are 6 T cell receptor beta chains sequenced from a single sample in a study of cytomegalovirus exposure and HLA in healthy donors (dated by TCRdb to about 2017). Library construction relied on the immunoSEQ multiplex PCR assay. A mixture of 60 forward primers for TCR Vbeta segments and 13 reverse primers for TCR Jbeta segments was used in the multiplex PCR. TCRdb's version of the immuneACCESS table is confined to in-frame rearrangements and falls short of the full clone set. An unresolved V gene accounts for under half of the shortfall where checked; the remainder is of unknown origin. A total of around 120,000 clones appear in this sample, 75% to 80% of them only once. Of the sample, over 5% is held by the ten largest clones. Sequenced sample: PBMCs. The receptors originated from a woman aged 40 to 49 in good health and CMV-seronegative.

V and J are TRBV2 and TRBJ2-7; 8 bases map to TRBD2. CDR1 SNHLY and CDR2 FYNNEI come from the germline V gene. The V gene end was trimmed by 5 bases and the J gene end by 6 bases; junction bases not matched to a gene: 12. The CDR3 length is 15 residues. The CDR3 protein is CASSPEAGGTLEQYF. Here the CDR3 DNA reads TGTGCCAGCAGTCCCGAGGCGGGAGGAACCCTCGAGCAGTACTTC.

The chain couples TRBV7-2 to TRBJ2-7; a weak D match, TRBD2 (7 bases). Germline V gene lookup returns CDR1 SGHTA and CDR2 FQGNSA. The CDR3 covers 14 residues. Trimming removed 5 bases at V and 4 bases at J, with 15 bases between. CDR3 coding DNA: TGTGCCAGCAGCCAAGGGGGGGGCCCTTACGAGCAGTACTTC. Residues: CASSQGGGPYEQYF.

V is TRBV6-1 and J is TRBJ2-3; D may be TRBD2 (6 bases). This CDR3 has 14 residues. Looked up from germline, CDR1 is MNHNS and CDR2 is SASEGT. The V end was cut by 9 bases, the J end by 4 bases, with 17 bases between. As DNA, the CDR3 is TGTGCCAGTAGTCGGCGGGGTGGTCCAGATACGCAGTATTTT. Protein product: CASSRRGGPDTQYF.

The chain's CDR3 is CATQAEYGAQYF. The CDR3 nucleotides are TGTGCCACCCAGGCGGAGTACGGGGCCCAGTACTTC. V gene TRBV19 combines with J gene TRBJ2-5; tentative D call: TRBD2 (5 bases). This CDR3 is built from 12 residues. Germline values: CDR1 LNHDA, CDR2 SQIVND (reference sequence). Between the trimmed V and J ends, which lost 10 bases and 9 bases, there was a span of 18 bases.

Points on this clone: An end of the junction differs from the germline gene, which may be a read error. This chain joins TRBV5-6 and TRBJ2-6; D is possibly TRBD1 (5 bases). CDR1 SGHDT and CDR2 YYEEEE come from the germline V gene. This CDR3 has 18 residues. The chain's CDR3 is CASSLMVGVGTGANGLTF. The CDR3 region has the DNA TGTGCCAGCAGCTTGATGGTAGGGGTGGGAACTGGGGCCAACGGCCTGACTTTC.

V gene TRBV4-1 combines with J gene TRBJ2-1, with TRBD2 matching 10 bases. J was trimmed by 6 bases and V by 0 bases; bases with no gene match: 8. Per germline, CDR1 MGHRA and CDR2 YSYEKL. CDR3 size: 17 residues. The DNA for the CDR3 is TGCGCCAGCAGCCAAGAGCTGGCTAGCGGGAGCCTCAATGAGCAGTTCTTC. As protein: CASSQELASGSLNEQFF.